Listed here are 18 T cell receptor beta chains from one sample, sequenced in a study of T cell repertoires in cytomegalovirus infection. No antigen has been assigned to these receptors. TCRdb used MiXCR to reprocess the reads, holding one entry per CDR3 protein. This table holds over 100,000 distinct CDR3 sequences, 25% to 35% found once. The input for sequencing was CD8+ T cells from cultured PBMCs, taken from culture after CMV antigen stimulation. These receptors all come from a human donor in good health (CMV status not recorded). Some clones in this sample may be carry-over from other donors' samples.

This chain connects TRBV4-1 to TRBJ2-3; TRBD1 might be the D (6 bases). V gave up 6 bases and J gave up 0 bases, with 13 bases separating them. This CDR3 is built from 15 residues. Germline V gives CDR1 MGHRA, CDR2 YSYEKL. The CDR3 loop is CASRESTGSTDTQYF. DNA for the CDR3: TGCGCCAGCAGAGAAAGTACAGGGAGCACAGATACGCAGTATTTT.

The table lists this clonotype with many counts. The CDR3 DNA reads as TGCAGTGCTAGAGAGGGACAGGTTTCGACTGAAGCTTTCTTT. Its protein product is CSAREGQVSTEAFF. V gene TRBV20-1 combines with J gene TRBJ1-1; 8 bases line up with TRBD1. Per the germline V gene, CDR1 is DFQATT and CDR2 is SNEGSKA (reference sequence). The V segment lost 0 bases and the J segment 5 bases; nucleotides outside the gene matches: 5. The CDR3 loop spans 14 amino acids.

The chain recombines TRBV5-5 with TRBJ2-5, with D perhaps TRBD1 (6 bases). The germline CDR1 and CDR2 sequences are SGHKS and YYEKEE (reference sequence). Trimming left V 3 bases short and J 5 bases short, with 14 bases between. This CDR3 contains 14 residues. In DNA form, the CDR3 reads TGTGCCAGCAGCTGGTGGCAGGGGTACGAGACCCAGTACTTC. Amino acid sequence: CASSWWQGYETQYF.

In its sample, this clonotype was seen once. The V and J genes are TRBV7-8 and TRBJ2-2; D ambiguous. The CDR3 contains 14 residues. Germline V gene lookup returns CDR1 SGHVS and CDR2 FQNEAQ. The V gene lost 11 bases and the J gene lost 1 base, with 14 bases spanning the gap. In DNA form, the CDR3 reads TGTGCCGCCTACGGTCTGGAGAACACCGGGGAGCTGTTTTTT. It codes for CAAYGLENTGELFF.

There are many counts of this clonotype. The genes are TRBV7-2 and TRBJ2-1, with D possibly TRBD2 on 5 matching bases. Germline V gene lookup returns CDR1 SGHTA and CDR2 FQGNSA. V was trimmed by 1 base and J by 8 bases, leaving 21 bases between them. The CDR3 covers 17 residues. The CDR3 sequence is CASSLGSTGFILDEQFF. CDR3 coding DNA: TGTGCCAGCAGCTTAGGTTCAACGGGGTTCATTCTGGATGAGCAGTTCTTC.

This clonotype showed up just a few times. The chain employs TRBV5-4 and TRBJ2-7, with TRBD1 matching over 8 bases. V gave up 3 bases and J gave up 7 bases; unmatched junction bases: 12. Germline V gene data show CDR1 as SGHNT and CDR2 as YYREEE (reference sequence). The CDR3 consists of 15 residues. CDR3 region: CASSYPYRGLDEQYF. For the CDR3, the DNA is TGTGCCAGCAGCTACCCATACAGGGGGTTAGATGAGCAGTACTTC.

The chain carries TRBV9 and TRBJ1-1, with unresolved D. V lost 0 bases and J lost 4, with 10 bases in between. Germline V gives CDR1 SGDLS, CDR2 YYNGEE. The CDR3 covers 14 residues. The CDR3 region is CASSVGGLGTEAFF. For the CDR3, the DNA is TGTGCCAGCAGCGTAGGCGGACTGGGCACTGAAGCTTTCTTT.

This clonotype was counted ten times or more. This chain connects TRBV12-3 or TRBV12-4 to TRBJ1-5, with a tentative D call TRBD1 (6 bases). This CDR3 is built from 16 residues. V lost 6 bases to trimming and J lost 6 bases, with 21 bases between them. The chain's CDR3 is CASSTAGDGEGQPQHF. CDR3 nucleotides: TGTGCCAGCAGCACTGCAGGGGATGGGGAAGGTCAGCCCCAGCATTTT.

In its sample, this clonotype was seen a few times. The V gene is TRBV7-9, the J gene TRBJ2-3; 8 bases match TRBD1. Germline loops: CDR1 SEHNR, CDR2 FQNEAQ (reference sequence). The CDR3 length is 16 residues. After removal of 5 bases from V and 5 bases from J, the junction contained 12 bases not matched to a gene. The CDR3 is CASSDRDRPTGDTQYF. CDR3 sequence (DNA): TGTGCCAGCAGCGACCGGGACAGGCCAACGGGAGATACGCAGTATTTT.

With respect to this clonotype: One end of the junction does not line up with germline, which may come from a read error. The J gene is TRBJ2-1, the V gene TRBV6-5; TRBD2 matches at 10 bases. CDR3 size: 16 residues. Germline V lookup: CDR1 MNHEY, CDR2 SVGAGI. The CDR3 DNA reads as TGTGCCAGCACCGACTCCCCTAGCGGGGGAGACAATGTGCAGTTCTTC. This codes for CASTDSPSGGDNVQFF.

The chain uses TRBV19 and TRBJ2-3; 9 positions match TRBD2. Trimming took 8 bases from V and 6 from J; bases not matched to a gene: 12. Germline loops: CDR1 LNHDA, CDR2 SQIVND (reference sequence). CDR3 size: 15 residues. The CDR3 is CASCHSGGYSDTQYF. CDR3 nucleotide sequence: TGTGCCAGTTGCCATAGCGGGGGTTATTCGGATACGCAGTATTTT. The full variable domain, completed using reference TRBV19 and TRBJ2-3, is DGGITQSPKYLFRKEGQNVTLSCEQNLNHDAMYWYRQDPGQGLRLIYYSQIVNDFQKGDIAEGYSVSREKKESFPLTVTSAQKNPTAFYLCASCHSGGYSDTQYFGPGTRLTVL.

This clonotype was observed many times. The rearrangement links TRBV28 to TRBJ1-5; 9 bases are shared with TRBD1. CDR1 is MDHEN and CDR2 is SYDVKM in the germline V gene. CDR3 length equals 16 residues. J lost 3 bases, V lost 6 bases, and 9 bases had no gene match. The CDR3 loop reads CASSYRDRGNNQPQHF. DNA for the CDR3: TGTGCCAGCAGCTATCGAGACAGGGGGAACAATCAGCCCCAGCATTTT.

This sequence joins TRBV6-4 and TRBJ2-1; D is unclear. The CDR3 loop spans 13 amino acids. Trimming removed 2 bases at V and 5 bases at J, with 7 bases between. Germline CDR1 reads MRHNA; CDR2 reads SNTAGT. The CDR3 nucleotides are TGTGCCAGCAGTGACGGGTGGCACAATGAGCAGTTCTTC. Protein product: CASSDGWHNEQFF.

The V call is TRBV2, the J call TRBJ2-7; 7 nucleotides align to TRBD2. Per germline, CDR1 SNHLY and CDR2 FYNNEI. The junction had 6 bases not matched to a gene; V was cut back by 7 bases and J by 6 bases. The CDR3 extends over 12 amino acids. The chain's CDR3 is CASIAGVGEQYF. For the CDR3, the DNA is TGTGCCAGCATTGCGGGGGTCGGCGAGCAGTACTTC.

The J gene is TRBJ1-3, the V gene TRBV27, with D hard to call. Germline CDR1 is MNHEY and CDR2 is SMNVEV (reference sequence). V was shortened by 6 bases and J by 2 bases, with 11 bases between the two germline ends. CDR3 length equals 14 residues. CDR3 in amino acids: CASSPGSAGNTIYF. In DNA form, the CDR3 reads TGTGCCAGCAGCCCCGGAAGTGCTGGAAACACCATATATTTT.

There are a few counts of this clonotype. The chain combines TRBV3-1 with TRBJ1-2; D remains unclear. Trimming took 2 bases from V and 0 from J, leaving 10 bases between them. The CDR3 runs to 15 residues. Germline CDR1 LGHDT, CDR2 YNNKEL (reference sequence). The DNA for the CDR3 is TGTGCCAGCAGCCAAATTGGGCAGGCTAACTATGGCTACACCTTC. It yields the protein CASSQIGQANYGYTF.

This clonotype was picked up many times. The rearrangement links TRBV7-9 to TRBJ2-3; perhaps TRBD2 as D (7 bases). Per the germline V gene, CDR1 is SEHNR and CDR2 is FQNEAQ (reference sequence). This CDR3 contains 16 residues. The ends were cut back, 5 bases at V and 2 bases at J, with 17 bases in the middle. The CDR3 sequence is CASSPHWGGPTDTQYF. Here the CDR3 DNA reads TGTGCCAGCAGCCCTCACTGGGGGGGGCCCACAGATACGCAGTATTTT.

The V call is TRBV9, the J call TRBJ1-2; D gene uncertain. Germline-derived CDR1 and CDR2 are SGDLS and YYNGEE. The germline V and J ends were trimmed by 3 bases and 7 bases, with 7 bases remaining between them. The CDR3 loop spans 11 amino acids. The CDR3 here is CASSDPIGYTF. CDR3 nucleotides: TGTGCCAGCAGCGACCCAATTGGCTACACCTTC.